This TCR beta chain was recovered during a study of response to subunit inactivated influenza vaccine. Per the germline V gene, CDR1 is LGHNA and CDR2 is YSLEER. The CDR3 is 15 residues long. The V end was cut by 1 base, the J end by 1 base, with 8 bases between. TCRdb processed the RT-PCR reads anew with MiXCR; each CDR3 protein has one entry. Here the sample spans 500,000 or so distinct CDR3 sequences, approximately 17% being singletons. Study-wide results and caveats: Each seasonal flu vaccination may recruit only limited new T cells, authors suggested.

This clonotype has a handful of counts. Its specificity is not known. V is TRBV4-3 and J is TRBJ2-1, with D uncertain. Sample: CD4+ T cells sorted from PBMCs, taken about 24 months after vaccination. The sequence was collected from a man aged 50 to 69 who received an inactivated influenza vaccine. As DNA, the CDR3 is TGCGCCAGCAGCCAAGCAACCGGATCCTACAATGAGCAGTTCTTC. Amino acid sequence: CASSQATGSYNEQFF.